Listed below are T cell receptor beta chains from one sample, sequenced in a study of blood T cell repertoires in COVID-19. This table comes from immunoSEQ multiplex PCR, and its TCRdb copy is limited to in-frame clones, with some not included. Among almost 95,000 clones, around 81% were seen once, and the ten largest hold approximately 6.8%. Material: peripheral blood. Source of these receptors: a man aged 55 to 70 with acute or convalescent COVID-19. Each CDR3 is given with its conserved first and last residue. The D gene is left open where the match is weak. Clone size appears in some rows only: once, few, many, or a class for an expanded clone.

CDR3aa,CDR3nt,d_gene,j_gene,abundance,v_gene
CASSSGLAGFTDTQYF,TGCGCCAGCAGTTCTGGACTAGCGGGGTTCACAGATACGCAGTATTTT,TRBD2,TRBJ2-3,-,TRBV5-1
CASSLGRGQHEQYF,TGTGCTAGCAGCTTAGGCAGGGGGCAGCACGAGCAGTACTTC,TRBD1,TRBJ2-7,-,TRBV7-7
CASSQEEGSSYNSPLHF,TGTGCCAGCAGCCAAGAGGAGGGGAGCTCCTATAATTCACCCCTCCACTTT,-,TRBJ1-6,-,TRBV3-1/TRBV3-2
CASSLRDTYTGELFF,TGCGCCAGCAGCTTACGGGACACCTACACCGGGGAGCTGTTTTTT,-,TRBJ2-2,once,TRBV5-1
CASSLAPVYTEAFF,TGTGCCAGCAGCTTGGCCCCAGTATACACTGAAGCTTTCTTT,-,TRBJ1-1,-,TRBV5-8
CASSYHETGASGYTF,TGCGCCAGCAGCTACCATGAGACAGGGGCGAGTGGCTACACCTTC,TRBD1,TRBJ1-2,-,TRBV5-1
CASSEAKTAYSNQPQHF,TGTGCCAGCAGTGAAGCGAAGACAGCGTATAGCAATCAGCCCCAGCATTTT,-,TRBJ1-5,-,TRBV6-1
CASSLIGGLTYNEQFF,TGTGCCAGCAGCTTAATCGGCGGCTTGACCTACAATGAGCAGTTCTTC,-,TRBJ2-1,-,TRBV7-2
CASSPTLNRGTRHQPQHF,TGTGCCAGCAGCCCTACCCTAAACAGGGGAACTCGTCATCAGCCCCAGCATTTT,TRBD1,TRBJ1-5,-,TRBV4-2
CASSLSGGGQETQYF,TGTGCCAGCAGTTTATCGGGGGGGGGCCAAGAGACCCAGTACTTC,TRBD2,TRBJ2-5,-,TRBV27
CAWSRGNQETQYF,TGTGCCTGGAGTAGGGGTAACCAAGAGACCCAGTACTTC,-,TRBJ2-5,-,TRBV30
CASSRTSGGAHEQFF,TGTGCCAGCTCACGGACTAGCGGGGGGGCGCATGAGCAGTTCTTC,TRBD2,TRBJ2-1,once,TRBV18
CASSNRALGGYTF,TGTGCCAGCAGCAACAGGGCCTTGGGGGGCTACACCTTC,-,TRBJ1-2,-,TRBV14
CASSQADRVPFF,TGCGCCAGCAGCCAAGCGGACAGGGTCCCTTTCTTT,TRBD1,TRBJ1-1,-,TRBV4-3
CASSLRGPGGNTGELFF,TGTGCCAGCAGCTTAAGAGGGCCAGGGGGAAACACCGGGGAGCTGTTTTTT,TRBD1,TRBJ2-2,-,TRBV7-2
CASNGNSDYEQYF,TGTGCCAGCAACGGAAACAGTGACTACGAGCAGTACTTC,-,TRBJ2-7,-,TRBV2
CASRGTGDSPLHF,TGTGCCTCAAGGGGGACAGGGGATTCACCCCTCCACTTT,TRBD1,TRBJ1-6,-,TRBV30
CASSGTGDPYEQYF,TGCGCCAGCAGCGGGACAGGGGACCCATACGAGCAGTACTTC,TRBD1,TRBJ2-7,-,TRBV5-1
CASSEARGRDNEQFF,TGCGCCAGCAGTGAAGCTCGGGGGAGGGACAATGAGCAGTTCTTC,TRBD2,TRBJ2-1,-,TRBV10-2
CASSHRTVNYGYTF,TGCGCCAGCAGCCATCGGACAGTTAACTATGGCTACACCTTC,-,TRBJ1-2,-,TRBV4-3
CATSDPKLGWETQYF,TGTGCCACCAGTGATCCCAAACTAGGTTGGGAGACCCAGTACTTC,-,TRBJ2-5,-,TRBV24-1
CASSDRDRVYSPLHF,TGTGCCAGCAGTGACCGGGACAGGGTCTACTCACCCCTCCACTTT,TRBD1,TRBJ1-6,-,TRBV25-1
CASSNPGQGRTGELFF,TGCGCCAGCAGCAACCCGGGACAGGGTCGGACCGGGGAGCTGTTTTTT,TRBD1,TRBJ2-2,-,TRBV5-1
CASIGGMGDTEAFF,TGTGCCAGTATAGGGGGAATGGGGGACACTGAAGCTTTCTTT,-,TRBJ1-1,-,TRBV19
CASSQTGVYGYTF,TGTGCCAGCTCACAGACAGGGGTCTATGGCTACACCTTC,TRBD1,TRBJ1-2,-,TRBV18